These T cell receptor beta chains were read from a single sample in a study of blood T cell repertoires in COVID-19. Sequencing used immunoSEQ multiplex PCR; TCRdb keeps in-frame clones, though not all of them. There are over 200,000 clones in the sample; 70% to 90% occur only once, and 0.7% to 0.85% lies in the top ten. Specimen: peripheral blood. These receptors all stem from a woman in her 30s with acute or convalescent COVID-19. Both conserved end residues are part of each CDR3. D genes are given only for firm matches. Size is stated for part of the rows, as once, few or many counts, or as a class when the clone is expanded.

j_call v_call clone_size d_call cdr3_aa cdr3_nt
TRBJ1-3 TRBV5-6 . TRBD1 CASSSPHRGGGNTIYF TGTGCCAGCAGCTCCCCCCACAGGGGAGGTGGAAACACCATATATTTT
TRBJ2-2 TRBV7-2 . . CASSLGWATGELFF TGTGCCAGCAGCTTAGGTTGGGCCACCGGGGAGCTGTTTTTT
TRBJ2-3 TRBV4-3 . TRBD1 CASSEDGTGTDTQYF TGCGCCAGCAGCGAAGACGGGACAGGCACAGATACGCAGTATTTT
TRBJ2-7 TRBV30 . TRBD1 CAWQGDFGYEQYF TGTGCCTGGCAGGGGGATTTTGGCTACGAGCAGTACTTC
TRBJ1-2 TRBV12-5 . . CASGLAYLVGYTF TGTGCTAGTGGTTTGGCGTACTTAGTCGGCTACACCTTC
TRBJ1-2 TRBV27 few TRBD1 CASSLGQSYGYTF TGTGCCAGCAGTCTGGGACAGTCCTATGGCTACACCTTC
TRBJ2-1 TRBV25-1 . TRBD1 CASTRQGAGNEQFF TGTGCCAGCACCCGACAGGGGGCAGGTAATGAGCAGTTCTTC
TRBJ2-5 TRBV7-9 . TRBD2 CASSLVFGLAGDQETQYF TGTGCCAGCAGCTTAGTATTCGGGCTAGCGGGGGACCAAGAGACCCAGTACTTC
TRBJ2-1 TRBV7-2 . TRBD2 CASSLGLAGGNNEQFF TGTGCCAGCAGCTTAGGACTAGCGGGAGGGAACAATGAGCAGTTCTTC
TRBJ1-3 TRBV7-9 once TRBD1 CASSSPDRGARGNTIYF TGTGCCAGCAGCTCCCCGGACAGGGGGGCTCGTGGAAACACCATATATTTT
TRBJ2-1 TRBV6-2/TRBV6-3 once . CASSYSSQGLNNEQFF TGTGCCAGCAGTTACTCTTCGCAGGGGCTCAACAATGAGCAGTTCTTC
TRBJ2-7 TRBV10-3 . TRBD1 CAGQDRQHEQYF TGTGCCGGCCAGGACAGGCAACACGAGCAGTACTTC
TRBJ2-2 TRBV6-1 . TRBD2 CASSELAGAGELFF TGTGCCAGCAGTGAATTAGCGGGTGCCGGGGAGCTGTTTTTT
TRBJ2-1 TRBV5-1 . . CASSLIVGSPYNEQFF TGCGCCAGCAGCTTGATCGTCGGGAGCCCGTACAATGAGCAGTTCTTC
TRBJ1-2 TRBV11-2 few TRBD1 CASSLEPDRRGDGYTF TGTGCCAGCAGCTTAGAACCGGACAGGCGTGGGGATGGCTACACCTTC
TRBJ1-4 TRBV30 . . CAWRLGRGSREKLFF TGTGCCTGGAGACTAGGGAGAGGGAGTAGGGAAAAACTGTTTTTT
TRBJ1-5 TRBV2 . TRBD1 CASSEGQGHQPQHF TGTGCCAGCAGTGAAGGACAGGGTCATCAGCCCCAGCATTTT
TRBJ2-4 TRBV19 . . CASSIPGTPGNIQYF TGTGCCAGTAGTATACCGGGGACACCTGGGAACATTCAGTACTTC
TRBJ2-5 TRBV30 . . CAWNQGRAAETQYF TGTGCCTGGAACCAGGGAAGGGCGGCGGAGACCCAGTACTTC
TRBJ1-2 TRBV6-1 few . CASSERGLYYTF TGTGCCAGCAGTGAACGGGGATTATACTACACCTTC
TRBJ2-7 TRBV7-8 . TRBD1 CASSFDDRGSEQYF TGTGCCAGCAGCTTCGACGACAGGGGGAGCGAGCAGTACTTC
TRBJ2-6 TRBV6-2/TRBV6-3 . TRBD1 CASSYLPGQPRSGANVLTF TGTGCCAGCAGTTATCTCCCGGGACAGCCTCGCTCTGGGGCCAACGTCCTGACTTTC
TRBJ2-7 TRBV6-5 . . CASSYSTGGEQYF TGTGCCAGCAGTTACTCGACCGGGGGCGAGCAGTACTTC
TRBJ1-1 TRBV7-2 . TRBD1 CASSPRQGAFEAFF TGTGCCAGCAGCCCTCGACAGGGGGCGTTTGAAGCTTTCTTT
TRBJ1-1 TRBV18 . TRBD1 CASSPRPGQGVNTEAFF TGTGCCAGCTCACCTCGGCCGGGACAGGGGGTGAACACTGAAGCTTTCTTT
TRBJ2-7 TRBV19 . TRBD2 CASSMVSGRSYEQYF TGTGCCAGTAGTATGGTAAGCGGGAGGTCCTACGAGCAGTACTTC
TRBJ2-5 TRBV9 . TRBD1 CASSPRQGMRETQYF TGTGCCAGCAGCCCCCGACAGGGTATGCGGGAGACCCAGTACTTC
TRBJ2-7 TRBV5-1 once . CASSSDVGSAYRDEQYF TGCGCCAGCAGCTCGGATGTCGGGAGCGCTTATCGGGACGAGCAGTACTTC
TRBJ1-3 TRBV6-5 . . CASIGQAYSGNTIYF TGTGCCAGCATCGGTCAGGCATACTCTGGAAACACCATATATTTT
TRBJ1-1 TRBV12-5 . . CASGLVLTRGGAEAFF TGTGCTAGTGGTTTGGTACTAACCCGGGGGGGCGCTGAAGCTTTCTTT
TRBJ2-7 TRBV7-2 . . CASSSRLDRFYEQYF TGTGCCAGCAGCTCCCGACTCGACAGGTTCTACGAGCAGTACTTC
TRBJ2-3 TRBV7-2 . TRBD2 CASSRGLAGTDTQYF TGTGCCAGCAGCCGTGGACTAGCGGGCACAGATACGCAGTATTTT
TRBJ1-4 TRBV11-2 . . CASSLNRVYEKLFF TGTGCCAGCAGCCTAAACAGGGTTTATGAAAAACTGTTTTTT
TRBJ2-7 TRBV4-1 . TRBD2 CASSQVLAGDYEQYF TGCGCCAGCAGCCAAGTCCTAGCGGGGGACTACGAGCAGTACTTC
TRBJ1-5 TRBV3-1/TRBV3-2 . . CASSNVGGVSNQPQHF TGTGCCAGCAGCAACGTTGGGGGGGTAAGCAATCAGCCCCAGCATTTT
TRBJ2-7 TRBV7-9 . TRBD2 CASSLSGSRFEQYF TGTGCCAGCAGCTTAAGCGGGAGTCGGTTCGAGCAGTACTTC
TRBJ2-7 TRBV7-2 . TRBD2 CASSFGTSGRGEQYF TGTGCCAGCAGCTTCGGGACTAGCGGGAGAGGCGAGCAGTACTTC
TRBJ2-1 TRBV7-2 . . CASSLSGGSSYNEQFF TGTGCCAGCAGCCTCTCTGGGGGGAGCTCCTACAATGAGCAGTTCTTC
TRBJ2-1 TRBV21-1 . . CASSIISGSPYNEQFF TGTGCCAGCAGCATAATCAGCGGCTCACCCTACAATGAGCAGTTCTTC
TRBJ2-7 TRBV5-1 . . CASSSRDKAEQYF TGCGCCAGCAGCTCAAGGGACAAGGCCGAGCAGTACTTC
TRBJ2-2 TRBV10-3 . TRBD2 CAIRKTSGSNTGELFF TGTGCCATCAGAAAGACTAGCGGGTCGAACACCGGGGAGCTGTTTTTT
TRBJ2-5 TRBV9 . . CASSVEGGGGETQYF TGTGCCAGCAGCGTAGAAGGAGGGGGCGGAGAGACCCAGTACTTC
TRBJ2-6 TRBV5-8 . . CASGNRVFSGANVLTF TGTGCCAGCGGTAACAGAGTGTTCTCTGGGGCCAACGTCCTGACTTTC
TRBJ2-5 TRBV5-8 . TRBD2 CASSLGTSGDQETQYF TGTGCCAGCAGCCTGGGGACTAGCGGGGACCAAGAGACCCAGTACTTC
TRBJ2-5 TRBV18 . . CASSPPGETQYF TGTGCCAGCTCACCACCCGGAGAGACCCAGTACTTC
TRBJ2-7 TRBV9 . TRBD2 CASSSSGVYEQYF TGTGCCAGCAGTTCTAGCGGGGTCTACGAGCAGTACTTC
TRBJ2-7 TRBV11-2 . . CASRATLDSSYEQYF TGTGCCAGCAGGGCGACGTTGGACAGTTCCTACGAGCAGTACTTC
TRBJ2-2 TRBV2 . TRBD2 CAIQIGTTRRSGELFF TGTGCCATTCAAATAGGGACTACACGAAGGAGCGGGGAGCTGTTTTTT
TRBJ2-5 TRBV11-3 . . CASSLGSIQETQYF TGTGCCAGCAGCTTAGGGTCTATCCAAGAGACCCAGTACTTC
TRBJ2-7 TRBV14 . . CASTPMRTAPGEQYF TGTGCCAGCACCCCGATGAGGACAGCCCCTGGAGAGCAGTACTTC